The 25 T cell receptor beta chains in this list originate from one sample, sequenced in a study of shared clonotypes between healthy human individuals. Assay used: immunoSEQ multiplex PCR; TCRdb lists only in-frame clones, some missing. The sample comprises 2 million to 3 million clones, 93% of which are singletons, and approximately 0.35% rests with the top ten. Sample: naive CD4+ T cells from PBMCs. Regarding subset: CD45RA+ positively selected. Source of these receptors: a man younger than 35 in good health. Some clones in this sample may be carry-over from other donors' samples.

The chain has TRBV30 and TRBJ1-2; D unclear. V lost 0 bases and J lost 5, with 13 bases in between. The CDR3 is 14 residues long. Germline values: CDR1 GTSNPN, CDR2 SVGIG (reference sequence). The DNA of the CDR3 is TGTGCCTGGAGTGTCCAAACCGGGTTATATGGCTACACCTTC. Amino acid sequence: CAWSVQTGLYGYTF.

As regards this clone: Other DNA sequences within the sample encode an identical CDR3. This rearrangement joins TRBV19 to TRBJ2-6; D remains ambiguous. Germline values: CDR1 LNHDA, CDR2 SQIVND (reference sequence). V lost 5 bases and J 0 bases, leaving 8 bases between the germline ends. The CDR3 is 15 amino acids. As DNA, the CDR3 is TGTGCCAGTAGTGCAGGTGGCTCTGGGGCCAACGTCCTGACTTTC. Translating gives CASSAGGSGANVLTF.

This clone was recorded only once. The gene calls are TRBV11-3 and TRBJ2-1; no reliable D call. CDR3 length: 14 residues. Trimming took 5 bases from V and 0 from J, leaving 8 bases between them. Germline CDR1 SGHNT, CDR2 YENEEA. For the CDR3, the DNA is TGTGCCAGCAGCCCAACGAGCTCCTACAATGAGCAGTTCTTC. Translating gives CASSPTSSYNEQFF.

Worth noting for this clone: The sample contains more than one DNA sequence encoding this CDR3. V gene TRBV11-2 combines with J gene TRBJ1-5; D not resolved. This CDR3 spans 12 amino acids. Germline values: CDR1 SGHAT, CDR2 FQNNGV. V lost 2 bases to trimming and J lost 6 bases, with 5 bases between them. The DNA of the CDR3 is TGTGCCAGCAGCTTATTGGGTCAGCCCCAGCATTTT. Protein sequence: CASSLLGQPQHF.

The chain uses TRBV11-2 and TRBJ2-1; TRBD2 aligns across 7 bases. CDR1 is SGHAT, CDR2 FQNNGV, per germline. V was clipped by 0 bases and J by 0 bases; unmatched bases: 8. The CDR3 is 18 residues long. The CDR3 nucleotides read TGTGCCAGCAGCTTAGAGGCTTGGCGGGAGAGCTCCTACAATGAGCAGTTCTTC. This sequence encodes CASSLEAWRESSYNEQFF. Full variable domain (rest looked up from reference TRBV11-2 and TRBJ2-1): EAGVAQSPRYKIIEKRQSVAFWCNPISGHATLYWYQQILGQGPKLLIQFQNNGVVDDSQLPKDRFSAERLKGVDSTLKIQPAKLEDSAVYLCASSLEAWRESSYNEQFFGPGTRLTVL.

V and J are TRBV7-3 and TRBJ1-1, with D possibly TRBD1 on 6 matching bases. Germline CDR1 reads SGHTA; CDR2 reads FQGTGA. V dropped 2 bases and J dropped 1 base, with 11 bases sitting between them. The CDR3 has 15 residues. CDR3 amino acids: CASSLLGHQNTEAFF. As DNA, the CDR3 is TGTGCCAGCAGCTTATTGGGACATCAGAACACTGAAGCTTTCTTT.

The genes are TRBV10-1 and TRBJ1-5; 7 nucleotides align to TRBD1. V shed 4 bases and J 5 bases; nucleotides not matched to a gene: 2. The CDR3 is 13 amino acids. CDR1 WNHNN and CDR2 SYGVQD come from the germline V gene (reference sequence). CDR3 amino acids: CASSGRGDQPQHF. Here the CDR3 DNA reads TGCGCCAGCAGTGGCAGGGGGGATCAGCCCCAGCATTTT.

A single count supports this clone. The chain employs TRBV5-4 and TRBJ2-5; 7 bases match TRBD2. V dropped 4 bases and J dropped 2; count of bases not matched to a gene: 8. The germline gives CDR1 SGHNT, CDR2 YYREEE (reference sequence). The CDR3 extends over 15 amino acids. CDR3 sequence: CASSPSGGRQETQYF. The CDR3 DNA follows: TGTGCCAGCAGCCCTTCGGGGGGTCGGCAAGAGACCCAGTACTTC.

CDR3 loop: CASSKQGNQPQHF. The CDR3 DNA follows: TGTGCCAGCTCTAAACAGGGGAATCAGCCCCAGCATTTT. This chain joins TRBV6-1 and TRBJ1-5; 7 bases match TRBD1. Per germline, CDR1 MNHNS and CDR2 SASEGT. The ends lost 8 bases at V and 4 bases at J; junction bases unmatched: 5. The CDR3 is made up of 13 amino acids.

This clone appeared a single time. The V gene is TRBV27, the J gene TRBJ1-4; possibly TRBD1 for D (5 bases). Germline V gene data show CDR1 as MNHEY and CDR2 as SMNVEV (reference sequence). The CDR3 has 12 residues. Trimming left V 10 bases short and J 3 bases short, with 9 bases between. The CDR3 here is CATGGSNEKLFF. The CDR3 coding sequence is TGTGCCACCGGGGGGTCTAATGAAAAACTGTTTTTT. The variable domain in full, completed from reference TRBV27 and TRBJ1-4, reads EAQVTQNPRYLITVTGKKLTVTCSQNMNHEYMSWYRQDPGLGLRQIYYSMNVEVTDKGDVPEGYKVSRKEKRNFPLILESPSPNQTSLYFCATGGSNEKLFFGSGTQLSVL.

The rearrangement uses TRBV30 and TRBJ2-6; D not certain. Looked up from germline, CDR1 is GTSNPN and CDR2 is SVGIG (reference sequence). Trimming removed 4 bases from V and 1 base from J, with 8 bases in between. There are 14 residues in the CDR3. CDR3 loop: CAWTWGSGANVLTF. CDR3 nucleotide sequence: TGTGCCTGGACCTGGGGTTCTGGGGCCAACGTCCTGACTTTC.

This chain joins TRBV4-3 and TRBJ1-2, with 7 nucleotides matching TRBD1. CDR1 and CDR2 (germline): LGHNA, YSLEER. The junction had 7 bases not matched to a gene; V was cut back by 4 bases and J by 8 bases. The CDR3 spans 13 residues. CDR3 sequence (DNA): TGCGCCAGCAGCCTCGAGCCGGGACAGGGCTACACCTTC. Its protein is CASSLEPGQGYTF.

The rearrangement uses TRBV29-1 and TRBJ2-5; TRBD2 agrees at 7 bases. The J call is in doubt because the DNA end fits TRBJ2-7 better. CDR1 is SQVTM, CDR2 ANQGSEA, per germline. There are 12 residues in the CDR3. The CDR3 is CSAWDYTYEQYF. The DNA for the CDR3 is TGCAGCGCCTGGGACTATACCTACGAGCAGTACTTC.

J is TRBJ2-1 and V is TRBV2; D may be TRBD1 (5 bases). This CDR3 comprises 11 residues. Trimming stripped 5 bases from V and 10 bases from J, with 9 bases between. Germline lookup yields CDR1 SNHLY and CDR2 FYNNEI. CDR3 nucleotide sequence: TGTGCCAGCAGTATACAGGTAGAGCAGTTCTTC. Protein product: CASSIQVEQFF. The entire variable domain, with the rest obtained from reference TRBV2 and TRBJ2-1, is as follows: EPEVTQTPSHQVTQMGQEVILRCVPISNHLYFYWYRQILGQKVEFLVSFYNNEISEKSEIFDDQFSVERPDGSNFTLKIRSTKLEDSAMYFCASSIQVEQFFGPGTRLTVL.

This sequence joins TRBV28 and TRBJ1-2; TRBD1 matches at 7 bases. This CDR3 has 12 residues. The V gene's germline CDR1 is MDHEN and CDR2 SYDVKM. Losses at the gene ends were 10 bases for V and 5 bases for J; bases not matched to a gene: 7. The CDR3 nucleotides read TGTGCCATCAAAACAGGGGATTATGGCTACACCTTC. It codes for CAIKTGDYGYTF.

The V call is TRBV28, the J call TRBJ1-5, with a weak D call TRBD1 (6 bases). Trimming cost V 6 bases and J 1 base, with 10 bases left between them. The CDR3 contains 14 residues. Germline V lookup: CDR1 MDHEN, CDR2 SYDVKM. The CDR3 protein is CASRNRESNQPQHF. As DNA, the CDR3 is TGTGCCAGCAGGAACAGGGAAAGCAATCAGCCCCAGCATTTT. Looking up the rest from reference TRBV28 and TRBJ1-5 gives the full variable domain: DVKVTQSSRYLVKRTGEKVFLECVQDMDHENMFWYRQDPGLGLRLIYFSYDVKMKEKGDIPEGYSVSREKKERFSLILESASTNQTSMYLCASRNRESNQPQHFGDGTRLSIL.

This clone was picked up one time. The chain carries TRBV6-5 and TRBJ2-7; 7 bases are a match to TRBD1. Trimming cost V 6 bases and J 1 base; bases outside gene matches: 6. The germline V gene encodes CDR1 MNHEY and CDR2 SVGAGI. CDR3 length: 14 amino acids. The CDR3 bases are TGTGCCAGCAGACTGACAGGGTATTCCTACGAGCAGTACTTC. This codes for CASRLTGYSYEQYF.

This CDR3 reads CASSEAPSYF. The CDR3 DNA reads TGTGCCAGCAGTGAAGCCCCATCGTACTTC. The V call is TRBV6-1, the J call TRBJ2-7, with D hard to call. The CDR3 length is 10 residues. Germline values: CDR1 MNHNS, CDR2 SASEGT. V gave up 0 bases and J gave up 12 bases, with 6 bases separating them.

This chain links TRBV5-1 with TRBJ2-7; 15 bases align to TRBD2. The CDR3 is 17 amino acids. Germline CDR1 SGHRS, CDR2 YFSETQ. The ends lost 4 bases at V and 2 bases at J; junction bases unmatched: 7. The CDR3 loop is CASSRGTSGRHPYEQYF. For the CDR3, the DNA is TGCGCCAGCAGCCGGGGGACTAGCGGGAGGCACCCCTACGAGCAGTACTTC.

In its sample, this clone was seen a few times. The chain combines TRBV7-9 with TRBJ1-2; TRBD1 matches 7 bases. The CDR3 is made up of 14 amino acids. The V segment lost 1 base and the J segment 6 bases; nucleotides outside the gene matches: 5. Germline CDR1 and CDR2: SEHNR and FQNEAQ (reference sequence). The chain's CDR3 is CASSLGTGFDGYTF. In nucleotides, the CDR3 is TGTGCCAGCAGCTTAGGGACAGGTTTCGATGGCTACACCTTC.

The chain has TRBV19 and TRBJ2-7, with 7 bases lining up with TRBD1. Germline lookup yields CDR1 LNHDA and CDR2 SQIVND (reference sequence). The length of the CDR3 is 13 residues. Trimming at V came to 5 bases and at J to 5 bases, leaving 6 bases not matched to a gene. The CDR3 region is CASSATGLNEQYF. CDR3 bases: TGTGCCAGTAGTGCGACAGGGTTGAACGAGCAGTACTTC.

V usage is TRBV27 and J usage is TRBJ2-7, with a weak D call TRBD2 (6 bases). Trimming shortened V by 4 bases and J by 4 bases, and 17 bases separated the two germline ends. Germline loops: CDR1 MNHEY, CDR2 SMNVEV (reference sequence). This CDR3 contains 15 residues. In nucleotides, the CDR3 is TGTGCCAGCAGTTCACACACCGGGACTTTGTACGAGCAGTACTTC. As protein: CASSSHTGTLYEQYF.

The rearrangement joins TRBV12-2 to TRBJ2-2. TRBV12-2 is reported as a pseudogene. The CDR3 totals 16 residues. DNA for the CDR3: TGTGCAAGTCGCTTCGGGACGGGTCGTCGGTCGTCAGAGCTGTTTTTT. This encodes CASRFGTGRRSSELFF.

This chain links TRBV4-3 with TRBJ1-4; TRBD1 matches at 10 bases. Germline CDR1 and CDR2: LGHNA and YSLEER. The CDR3 runs to 14 residues. With V trimmed by 4 bases and J by 5 bases, 1 base remained unmatched. CDR3 amino acids: CASSRTGGNEKLFF. As DNA, the CDR3 is TGCGCCAGCAGCCGGACAGGGGGGAATGAAAAACTGTTTTTT.

The chain has TRBV14 and TRBJ2-7; D perhaps matches TRBD2 (6 bases). In germline, CDR1 is SGHDN, CDR2 FVKESK. Trimming shortened V by 4 bases and J by 2 bases, and 12 bases separated the two germline ends. The CDR3 is 14 amino acids. The CDR3 coding sequence is TGTGCCAGCAGCCTCGGGACTCCCCCCTACGAGCAGTACTTC. The encoded protein is CASSLGTPPYEQYF.